The 22 T cell receptor beta chains below all came from one sample that was sequenced in a study of naive and memory T cell subsets. Overall study findings and caveats: Especially in CD8 cells, naive repertoires contained a few larger clonotypes, possibly CD45RA-re-expressing memory cells.

Their target antigens are unknown. Two oligonucleotides, mixed equimolar, formed the beta constant-region primer covering TRBC1 and TRBC2. The ligated cDNA underwent four PCR rounds using SP2 and nested alpha and beta constant-region primers. MiXCR, applied by TCRdb to the UMI-ligation and nested PCR reads, yields one record per CDR3 protein. Seen here are 85,000 to 130,000 distinct CDR3 sequences, more than 14% observed once, and the top ten hold 2.8%. The specimen sequenced was naive CD8+ T cells from blood. Receptor source: a human donor in good health.

This sequence joins TRBV25-1 and TRBJ2-7, with 7 bases that match TRBD2. The CDR3 is 14 residues long. Germline loops: CDR1 MGHDK, CDR2 SYGVNS. V lost 3 bases and J lost 8; bases outside the gene matches: 10. In DNA form, the CDR3 reads TGTGCCAGCAGTGACTCCGCGGGGGACTTGAAGCAGTACTTC. This translates into CASSDSAGDLKQYF.

The gene calls are TRBV7-9 and TRBJ2-1; 8 nucleotides agree with TRBD2. Looked up from germline, CDR1 is SEHNR and CDR2 is FQNEAQ (reference sequence). V lost 8 bases and J lost 2; bases outside the gene matches: 11. This CDR3 comprises 16 residues. This CDR3 is CASSTSGIFPYNEQFF. The CDR3 bases are TGTGCCAGCTCCACTAGCGGAATATTCCCCTACAATGAGCAGTTCTTC.

The sample holds a few counts of this clonotype. The genes are TRBV5-1 and TRBJ1-2, with D tentatively TRBD1 (6 bases). CDR3 length: 15 amino acids. Trimming took 4 bases from V and 3 from J, leaving 16 bases between them. CDR1 is SGHRS and CDR2 is YFSETQ in the germline V gene. CDR3 nucleotide sequence: TGCGCCAGCAGCGACCCAGGGGTGGGGGACTATGGCTACACCTTC. This codes for CASSDPGVGDYGYTF.

Ten or more counts support this clonotype. The chain joins TRBV7-6 to TRBJ2-2, with 12 bases aligning to TRBD2. Trimming removed 4 bases from V and 7 bases from J; junction bases left unmatched: 10. The CDR3 loop spans 17 amino acids. The V gene's germline CDR1 is SGHVS and CDR2 FNYEAQ. The CDR3, as DNA: TGTGCCAGCAGCTCGTCTAGCGGGAGGGCCCGAAGCGGGGAGCTGTTTTTT. Its translation: CASSSSSGRARSGELFF. Looking up the rest from reference TRBV7-6 and TRBJ2-2 gives the full variable domain: GAGVSQSPRYKVTKRGQDVALRCDPISGHVSLYWYRQALGQGPEFLTYFNYEAQQDKSGLPNDRFSAERPEGSISTLTIQRTEQRDSAMYRCASSSSSGRARSGELFFGEGSRLTVL.

The chain carries TRBV29-1 and TRBJ1-1, with D uncertain. The CDR3 is 10 amino acids. The V end lost 6 bases, the J end lost 1 base, and 3 bases lay between the germline ends. Looked up from germline, CDR1 is SQVTM and CDR2 is ANQGSEA. The CDR3 loop is CSVSNTEAFF. The CDR3 bases are TGCAGCGTATCGAACACTGAAGCTTTCTTT.

V is TRBV7-2 and J is TRBJ2-7; possibly TRBD1 for D (5 bases). Trimming removed 1 base at V and 4 bases at J, with 14 bases between. The germline CDR1 and CDR2 sequences are SGHTA and FQGNSA. This CDR3 spans 15 amino acids. CDR3 nucleotide sequence: TGTGCCAGCAGCTTAGTCGAGACAGCACCTTACGAGCAGTACTTC. The encoded protein is CASSLVETAPYEQYF. Using reference TRBV7-2 and TRBJ2-7 for the parts outside the CDR3, the full variable domain is GAGVSQSPSNKVTEKGKDVELRCDPISGHTALYWYRQSLGQGLEFLIYFQGNSAPDKSGLPSDRFSAERTGGSVSTLTIQRTQQEDSAVYLCASSLVETAPYEQYFGPGTRLTVT.

This clonotype came up a few times. The chain couples TRBV5-4 to TRBJ1-1, with D possibly being TRBD1 (6 bases). Trimming stripped 0 bases from V and 4 bases from J, with 13 bases between. The CDR3 extends over 15 amino acids. Germline V gene lookup returns CDR1 SGHNT and CDR2 YYREEE (reference sequence). CDR3 sequence reads: CASSLVGGRPTEAFF. Written as DNA, the CDR3 is TGTGCCAGCAGCTTGGTTGGGGGGCGGCCCACTGAAGCTTTCTTT.

In its sample, this clonotype was seen a few times. The chain links TRBV7-9 to TRBJ1-1, with 10 bases identical to TRBD1. Germline trimming cut 6 bases from V and 2 bases from J; bases unmatched to any gene: 3. Germline-derived CDR1 and CDR2 are SEHNR and FQNEAQ (reference sequence). The CDR3 totals 14 residues. The CDR3 DNA sequence: TGTGCCAGCAGTTCGACAGGGGGCAACACTGAAGCTTTCTTT. Translation: CASSSTGGNTEAFF.

A few counts support this clonotype. This chain uses TRBV27 with TRBJ1-1, with no clear D. The length of the CDR3 is 13 residues. Trimming cost V 5 bases and J 8 bases, with 15 bases left between them. Germline V gene lookup returns CDR1 MNHEY and CDR2 SMNVEV (reference sequence). The CDR3 sequence: CASSPNAVAEAFF. As DNA, the CDR3 is TGTGCCAGCAGTCCAAACGCTGTCGCCGAAGCTTTCTTT.

This clonotype showed up just a few times. Compared with germline, one end of the junction differs, possibly owing to a read error. The gene calls are TRBV30 and TRBJ1-2; D is undetermined. CDR3 length: 9 residues. The germline V gene has CDR1 GTSNPN and CDR2 SVGIG (reference sequence). CDR3 residues: CAWSVLGPF. CDR3 DNA: TGTGCCTGGAGTGTACTCGGGCCTTTC. Full variable domain (missing parts from reference TRBV30 and TRBJ1-2): SQTIHQWPATLVQPVGSPLSLECTVEGTSNPNLYWYRQAAGRGLQLLFYSVGIGQISSEVPQNLSASRPQDRQFILSSKKLLLSDSGFYLCAWSVLGPFGSGTRLTVV.

This chain connects TRBV12-3 or TRBV12-4 to TRBJ2-1; 9 bases map to TRBD1. The CDR3 spans 14 residues. V trimming: 6 bases; J trimming: 10 bases; junction bases outside the gene matches: 10. Written as DNA, the CDR3 is TGTGCCAGCAGCCTAGGACAGGGGTATGAGGAGCAGTTCTTC. This sequence encodes CASSLGQGYEEQFF.

The chain uses TRBV29-1 and TRBJ2-7; D might be TRBD1 (6 bases). The CDR3 totals 14 residues. The V gene lost 6 bases and the J gene lost 3 bases, with 18 bases spanning the gap. CDR1 and CDR2 (germline): SQVTM, ANQGSEA. The CDR3 bases are TGCAGCGTCATGGGACATCCTCAACACTACGAGCAGTACTTC. This gives the protein CSVMGHPQHYEQYF.

This clonotype has more than one count but fewer than ten. This chain connects TRBV7-9 to TRBJ2-1; 7 nucleotides line up with TRBD2. V gave up 6 bases and J gave up 6 bases; unmatched junction bases: 11. The CDR3 contains 15 residues. Germline V gene sequence: CDR1 SEHNR, CDR2 FQNEAQ (reference sequence). The CDR3 reads CASRPSAGVSNEQFF. For the CDR3, the DNA is TGTGCCAGCAGGCCTTCGGCGGGAGTCTCCAATGAGCAGTTCTTC. Full variable domain (outside the CDR3, taken from reference TRBV7-9 and TRBJ2-1): DTGVSQNPRHKITKRGQNVTFRCDPISEHNRLYWYRQTLGQGPEFLTYFQNEAQLEKSRLLSDRFSAERPKGSFSTLEIQRTEQGDSAMYLCASRPSAGVSNEQFFGPGTRLTVL.

The genes are TRBV4-1 and TRBJ2-1; D call uncertain. Germline values: CDR1 MGHRA, CDR2 YSYEKL. The length of the CDR3 is 13 residues. Trimming took 0 bases from V and 11 from J, leaving 11 bases between them. This CDR3 reads CASSQEGDAKQFF. The CDR3 region has the DNA TGCGCCAGCAGCCAAGAGGGCGATGCAAAGCAGTTCTTC.

This clonotype was seen more than once but under ten times. V is TRBV12-3 or TRBV12-4 and J is TRBJ1-2; 11 nucleotides match TRBD1. The length of the CDR3 is 16 residues. Losses at the gene ends were 6 bases for V and 8 bases for J; bases not matched to a gene: 14. CDR3 coding DNA: TGTGCCAGCAGCCGGACAGGGGGCGAGGGATTGGGCGGCTACACCTTC. Its translation is CASSRTGGEGLGGYTF.

This clonotype was observed many times. This chain uses TRBV27 with TRBJ2-1; a weak D match, TRBD2 (6 bases). The V end was cut by 5 bases, the J end by 7 bases, with 21 bases between. The CDR3 sequence is 16 residues long. Germline CDR1 reads MNHEY; CDR2 reads SMNVEV (reference sequence). The CDR3 reads CASSHPGLSILNEQFF. The CDR3 nucleotides read TGTGCCAGCAGTCACCCGGGACTCAGTATTTTGAATGAGCAGTTCTTC.

In its sample, this clonotype was seen a few times. The V gene is TRBV6-2 or TRBV6-3, the J gene TRBJ1-1; D may be TRBD1 (5 bases). Germline V gene lookup returns CDR1 MNHEY and CDR2 SVGEGT. The germline V and J ends were trimmed by 5 bases and 6 bases, with 13 bases remaining between them. This CDR3 contains 13 residues. CDR3 amino acids: CASSHGTAAEAFF. The CDR3 nucleotides read TGTGCCAGCAGTCACGGGACGGCCGCTGAAGCTTTCTTT.

V gene TRBV12-3 or TRBV12-4 combines with J gene TRBJ2-7; D is uncertain. Trimming took 5 bases from V and 3 from J, leaving 8 bases between them. The CDR3 loop spans 12 amino acids. The CDR3 nucleotides are TGTGCCAGCAGTCCTGGGAACTACGAGCAGTACTTC. It codes for CASSPGNYEQYF.

There are a few counts of this clonotype. The chain employs TRBV20-1 and TRBJ1-1, with 8 bases identical to TRBD1. The germline gives CDR1 DFQATT, CDR2 SNEGSKA (reference sequence). V gave up 5 bases and J gave up 3 bases; unmatched junction bases: 8. This CDR3 has 14 residues. The CDR3 coding sequence is TGCAGTGCTTTCGACAGGGGAACATACACTGAAGCTTTCTTT. Translation: CSAFDRGTYTEAFF.

This clonotype showed up many times. This chain uses TRBV20-1 with TRBJ1-5; D uncertain. V lost 6 bases to trimming and J lost 2 bases, with 17 bases between them. The CDR3 extends over 15 amino acids. The germline CDR1 and CDR2 sequences are DFQATT and SNEGSKA (reference sequence). The DNA of the CDR3 is TGCAGTGCCAAAACCTTCGAATATGGCAATCAGCCCCAGCATTTT. This codes for CSAKTFEYGNQPQHF.

The chain combines TRBV27 with TRBJ2-3; no firm D call. This CDR3 is built from 13 residues. CDR1 is MNHEY and CDR2 is SMNVEV in the germline V gene (reference sequence). V was clipped by 3 bases and J by 3 bases, with 7 bases between them. DNA for the CDR3: TGTGCCAGCAGTTTGCTAATGACAGATACGCAGTATTTT. Its protein product is CASSLLMTDTQYF.

V usage is TRBV11-1 and J usage is TRBJ2-7; 9 bases fit TRBD2. The V segment lost 3 bases and the J segment 3 bases; nucleotides outside the gene matches: 3. This CDR3 has 14 residues. CDR1 and CDR2 from the germline V gene are SGHAT and FQDESV (reference sequence). CDR3 region: CASSLTSGNYEQYF. Written as DNA, the CDR3 is TGTGCCAGCAGCTTGACTAGCGGAAACTACGAGCAGTACTTC.